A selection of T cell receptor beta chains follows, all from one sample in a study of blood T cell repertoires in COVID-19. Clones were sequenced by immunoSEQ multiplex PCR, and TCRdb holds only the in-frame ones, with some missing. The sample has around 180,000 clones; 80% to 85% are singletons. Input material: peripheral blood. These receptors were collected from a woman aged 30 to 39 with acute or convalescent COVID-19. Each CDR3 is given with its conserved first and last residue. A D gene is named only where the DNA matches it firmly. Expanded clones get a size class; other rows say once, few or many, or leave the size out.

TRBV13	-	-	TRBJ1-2	TGTGCCAGCAGCGTCCGGGAGGGACGGCTGAATGGCTACACCTTC	CASSVREGRLNGYTF
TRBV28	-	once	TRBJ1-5	TGTGCCAGCAGTTTTTTGAGACAGAGGAGCAATCAGCCCCAGCATTTT	CASSFLRQRSNQPQHF
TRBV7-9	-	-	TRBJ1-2	TGTGCCAGCAGCCCGTCATCCCCCCGGGACTATGGCTACACCTTC	CASSPSSPRDYGYTF
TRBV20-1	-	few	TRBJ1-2	TGCAGTGCTAGTCAGTATGGCTACACCTTC	CSASQYGYTF
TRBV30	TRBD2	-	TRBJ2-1	TGTGCCTGGAGCGCGCTTAGCCGCGGACTAGCGGGAGCCTACAATGAGCAGTTCTTC	CAWSALSRGLAGAYNEQFF
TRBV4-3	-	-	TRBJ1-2	TGCGCCAGCAGCCAAGAATGGGCTGACGATGGCTACACCTTC	CASSQEWADDGYTF
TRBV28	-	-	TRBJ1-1	TGTGCCAGCAGTTCTACCGTTGGAGCTTTCTTT	CASSSTVGAFF
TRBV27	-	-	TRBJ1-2	TGTGCCAGCAGACAAGGGCAGGGTTTTTACTATGGCTACACCTTC	CASRQGQGFYYGYTF
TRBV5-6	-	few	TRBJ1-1	TGTGCCAGCAGCTTAGGCAGGGGTGGTGGAGCTTTCTTT	CASSLGRGGGAFF
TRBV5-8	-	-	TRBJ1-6	TGTGCCAGCAGCTTAATCGCGATGAATTCACCCCTCCACTTT	CASSLIAMNSPLHF
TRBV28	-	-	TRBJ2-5	TGTGCCAGCAGTACAGGAGAGACCCAGTACTTC	CASSTGETQYF
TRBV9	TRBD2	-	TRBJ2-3	TGTGCCAGCAGCGTACAAAGTGGGACTAGCGGGGGCACAGATACGCAGTATTTT	CASSVQSGTSGGTDTQYF
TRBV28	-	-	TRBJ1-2	TGTGCCAGCAGCACCTTAGGGTGGCAGGGGATGCGCGGCTACACCTTC	CASSTLGWQGMRGYTF
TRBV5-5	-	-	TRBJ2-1	TGTGCCAGCAGCTTGGATCCGGGGGTCTTTGGCAATGAGCAGTTCTTC	CASSLDPGVFGNEQFF
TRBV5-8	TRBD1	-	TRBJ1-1	TGTGCCAGCAGCCGGGACAGTAGAGGTGGTAACACTGAAGCTTTCTTT	CASSRDSRGGNTEAFF
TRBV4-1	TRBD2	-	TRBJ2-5	TGCGCCAGCAGCCAAGAAGGACTAGCGGGGAAAGAGACCCAGTACTTC	CASSQEGLAGKETQYF
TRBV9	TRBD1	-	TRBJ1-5	TGTGCCAGCAGCGTAGGGGGACAGGGCCAACAGCCCCAGCATTTT	CASSVGGQGQQPQHF
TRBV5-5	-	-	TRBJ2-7	TGTGCCAGCAGCCCGGGGAGCTCCTACGAGCAGTACTTC	CASSPGSSYEQYF
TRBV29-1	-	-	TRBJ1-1	TGCAGCGTTGAGTTGGACGGAGGCACTGAAGCTTTCTTT	CSVELDGGTEAFF
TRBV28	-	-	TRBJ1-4	TGTGCCAGCGCGGAGGGAACAACTAATGAAAAACTGTTTTTT	CASAEGTTNEKLFF